This TCR beta chain was profiled in a study of response to subunit inactivated influenza vaccine. This clonotype has only a few counts. The germline gives CDR1 SEHNR, CDR2 FQNEAQ (reference sequence). Trimming removed 1 base from V and 8 bases from J, with 16 bases in between. The CDR3 is made up of 15 amino acids. TCRdb used MiXCR to reprocess the RT-PCR reads, holding one entry per CDR3 protein. The sample has about 540,000 distinct CDR3 sequences, roughly 25% seen once. The sample was also linked to a second study, of T cells expressing NK-cell markers. That work adds: Synthesis of TCR beta cDNA relied on 5'RACE template switching carrying UMIs. It was from sorted CD3+CD56+NKG2C+, CD3+CD56+NKG2C- and CD3+CD56-NKG2C+ T cells that TCR beta repertoires came. Several experiments added an anti-gamma-delta TCR antibody to sort only alpha-beta TCR T cells. Roughly 6 donors had dominant NKG2C+ clonotypes that comprised roughly 1.0-7.5% of their CD8+ T cells.

The sample was CD4+ T cells sorted from PBMCs, taken 12 days after vaccination. This clonotype was sampled from a man aged 50-60 years who received an inactivated influenza vaccine. This chain connects TRBV7-9 to TRBJ2-3, with a weak D call TRBD2 (6 bases). For the CDR3, the DNA is TGTGCCAGCAGCTTAGGACTTAGCGGAGTCGCTACGCAGTATTTT. It encodes CASSLGLSGVATQYF.